This T cell receptor beta chain was found in a study of blood T cells in healthy people across ages. Using a J-beta primer mix together with a sample-barcoded 5' primer, a second PCR was run for about 7 to 12 cycles. MiXCR was run by TCRdb on the 5' RACE reads, yielding one entry per CDR3 protein. The table has around 800,000 distinct CDR3 sequences, 53% seen once; the top ten hold about two fifths. Per the germline V gene, CDR1 is SEHNR and CDR2 is FQNEAQ (reference sequence). With 6 bases removed from V and 12 bases from J, the gap between germline ends came to 18 bases. The CDR3 is made up of 13 amino acids.

The sample taken for sequencing was blood. The chain couples TRBV7-9 to TRBJ2-1; D gene uncertain. This receptor was identified in a man older than 75 in good health. The CDR3 nucleotides are TGTGCCAGCAGACCAGATCAGTTTCCCTGGCAGTTCTTC. It translates to CASRPDQFPWQFF.